The 27 T cell receptor beta chains reported below all come from one sample, sequenced in a study of T cell clonotyping in hematopoietic cell transplantation. Clones were sequenced by immunoSEQ multiplex PCR, and TCRdb holds only the in-frame ones, with some missing. The top ten hold 0.85% of the sample, which has 35,000 to 45,000 clones, around 94% seen once. The material sequenced was peripheral blood mononuclear cells. Source of these receptors: a woman aged 50 to 60 in good health. Some clones in this sample may be carry-over from other donors' samples.

The genes are TRBV19 and TRBJ1-2, with D possibly TRBD1 on 6 matching bases. The germline V gene encodes CDR1 LNHDA and CDR2 SQIVND (reference sequence). V lost 5 bases and J 3 bases, leaving 7 bases between the germline ends. The length of the CDR3 is 12 residues. CDR3 coding DNA: TGTGCCAGTAGTTACAGGGACTATGGCTACACCTTC. Translated, it gives CASSYRDYGYTF.

The chain links TRBV7-2 to TRBJ1-3; D might be TRBD1 (5 bases). The germline V gene encodes CDR1 SGHTA and CDR2 FQGNSA. Deletions cut 5 bases from V and 2 bases from J, with 13 bases between. CDR3 size: 15 residues. CDR3 DNA: TGTGCCAGCAGCCCCCGGGGGGGGGCTGGAAACACCATATATTTT. Translating gives CASSPRGGAGNTIYF.

The chain recombines TRBV7-2 with TRBJ1-2, with 9 bases that match TRBD1. This CDR3 region has 13 residues. V was clipped by 1 base and J by 8 bases; unmatched bases: 2. CDR1 is SGHTA, CDR2 FQGNSA, per germline. The DNA for the CDR3 is TGTGCCAGCAGCTTAGGGACAGGGGAGGGCTACACCTTC. Translated: CASSLGTGEGYTF.

The CDR3 is CASSLQGSPGSYTF. The CDR3 nucleotides are TGTGCCAGCAGCTTGCAGGGATCTCCTGGGAGCTACACCTTC. The chain has TRBV5-8 and TRBJ1-2, with D perhaps TRBD1 (5 bases). Germline loops: CDR1 SGHTS, CDR2 YDEGEE. V gave up 1 base and J gave up 9 bases, with 16 bases separating them. The CDR3 covers 14 residues.

The J gene is TRBJ1-1, the V gene TRBV29-1; D is unclear. V gave up 6 bases and J gave up 8 bases, with 10 bases separating them. CDR1 SQVTM and CDR2 ANQGSEA come from the germline V gene. This CDR3 has 10 residues. The CDR3 here is CSVWEREAFF. CDR3 nucleotides: TGCAGCGTCTGGGAGAGGGAAGCTTTCTTT.

Only one count was recorded for this clone. DNA of the CDR3: TGTGCCTGGAGTGGACAGGGTCGGAACACTGAAGCTTTCTTT. Translated, it gives CAWSGQGRNTEAFF. The chain joins TRBV30 to TRBJ1-1; 7 bases are a match to TRBD1. The J segment lost 1 base and the V segment lost 1 base, leaving 3 bases of the junction unmatched. CDR1 and CDR2 (germline): GTSNPN, SVGIG (reference sequence). The CDR3 is made up of 14 amino acids.

As DNA, the CDR3 is TGTGCCAGCAGCTTGGAATTCGGTCGGGCTTTCTTT. Translation gives CASSLEFGRAFF. The chain joins TRBV5-4 to TRBJ1-1; D unresolved. Trimming cost V 0 bases and J 11 bases, with 11 bases left between them. The V gene's germline CDR1 is SGHNT and CDR2 YYREEE (reference sequence). The CDR3 runs 12 residues.

The V and J genes are TRBV19 and TRBJ1-2; 8 nucleotides align to TRBD1. The CDR3 consists of 14 residues. Germline trimming cut 6 bases from V and 6 bases from J; bases unmatched to any gene: 9. From germline, CDR1 is LNHDA and CDR2 SQIVND (reference sequence). The CDR3 nucleotides read TGTGCCAGTAGCCCGGACAGGGAATGGCATGGCTACACCTTC. It encodes CASSPDREWHGYTF. Using reference TRBV19 and TRBJ1-2 for the parts outside the CDR3, the full variable domain is DGGITQSPKYLFRKEGQNVTLSCEQNLNHDAMYWYRQDPGQGLRLIYYSQIVNDFQKGDIAEGYSVSREKKESFPLTVTSAQKNPTAFYLCASSPDREWHGYTFGSGTRLTVV.

The CDR3 DNA is TGTGCCAGCAGCCACCGACGGTTCTCTGGGGCCAACGTCCTGACTTTC. It codes for CASSHRRFSGANVLTF. J is TRBJ2-6 and V is TRBV7-8; unclear D gene. Germline-derived CDR1 and CDR2 are SGHVS and FQNEAQ. V was pared by 5 bases and J by 0 bases, with 11 bases between. This CDR3 spans 16 amino acids.

J is TRBJ1-6 and V is TRBV4-3; tentative D call: TRBD1 (5 bases). The CDR3 is 14 residues long. Per the germline V gene, CDR1 is LGHNA and CDR2 is YSLEER. The ends were cut back, 0 bases at V and 6 bases at J, with 6 bases in the middle. The CDR3 sequence is CASSQDRANSPLHF. CDR3 nucleotide sequence: TGCGCCAGCAGCCAAGACAGGGCTAATTCACCCCTCCACTTT.

This sequence joins TRBV10-3 and TRBJ2-1, with 10 nucleotides matching TRBD2. Germline V gene lookup returns CDR1 ENHRY and CDR2 SYGVKD. The CDR3 length is 13 residues. J gave up 7 bases and V 6 bases, and 3 bases lay outside the gene matches. Here the CDR3 reads CAIRSGGANEQFF. CDR3 DNA: TGTGCCATCAGGAGCGGGGGGGCAAATGAGCAGTTCTTC.

V usage is TRBV6-5 and J usage is TRBJ1-6; D not resolved. Germline V gene data show CDR1 as MNHEY and CDR2 as SVGAGI. The CDR3 consists of 16 residues. With 0 bases removed from V and 0 bases from J, the gap between germline ends came to 6 bases. CDR3 sequence reads: CASSYSGSSYNSPLHF. CDR3 sequence (DNA): TGTGCCAGCAGTTACTCTGGGAGCTCCTATAATTCACCCCTCCACTTT.

This clone has only a few counts. The J gene is TRBJ1-2, the V gene TRBV15; no reliable D call. V was pared by 0 bases and J by 8 bases, with 7 bases between. There are 12 residues in the CDR3. Germline V gene lookup returns CDR1 LNHNV and CDR2 YYDKDF (reference sequence). CDR3 amino acids: CATSRDQRGYTF. The DNA for the CDR3 is TGTGCCACCAGCAGAGATCAGCGAGGCTACACCTTC.

V is TRBV28 and J is TRBJ1-5, with D unclear. CDR1 is MDHEN, CDR2 SYDVKM, per germline. The CDR3 has 12 amino acids. V lost 7 bases and J 4 bases, leaving 8 bases between the germline ends. The CDR3 bases are TGTGCCAGCATAGAACGAAATCAGCCCCAGCATTTT. This translates into CASIERNQPQHF.

V gene TRBV5-6 combines with J gene TRBJ2-7; 8 bases are a match to TRBD1. The CDR3 extends over 15 amino acids. V was pared by 0 bases and J by 3 bases, with 5 bases of the junction left unmatched. Germline assignment: CDR1 SGHDT and CDR2 YYEEEE. DNA of the CDR3: TGTGCCAGCAGCTTGGTTGTGACAGGGGTCTACGAGCAGTACTTC. Translated: CASSLVVTGVYEQYF.

The chain couples TRBV4-3 to TRBJ2-7; 9 nucleotides agree with TRBD1. The trim removed 0 bases at V and 3 bases at J, leaving 6 bases unmatched. Germline CDR1 reads LGHNA; CDR2 reads YSLEER. The CDR3 sequence is 16 residues long. The CDR3 spells CASSQDLGTGIYEQYF. The DNA for the CDR3 is TGCGCCAGCAGCCAAGATCTGGGGACAGGGATCTACGAGCAGTACTTC.

The chain links TRBV19 to TRBJ1-6; D possibly corresponds to TRBD1 (6 bases). The CDR3 sequence is 13 residues long. Trimming took off 5 bases at V and 10 bases at J, with 12 bases between the two ends. The germline gives CDR1 LNHDA, CDR2 SQIVND (reference sequence). Written as DNA, the CDR3 is TGTGCCAGTAGTCCTCGGGACATCTCACCCCTCCACTTT. This sequence encodes CASSPRDISPLHF.

The rearrangement links TRBV7-8 to TRBJ2-3; 10 nucleotides match TRBD2. In germline, CDR1 is SGHVS, CDR2 FQNEAQ. V gave up 4 bases and J gave up 3 bases; unmatched junction bases: 13. CDR3 size: 18 residues. CDR3 protein: CASSSPSRGLAETDTQYF. The CDR3 DNA reads TGTGCCAGCAGCTCACCCTCGAGAGGACTAGCGGAAACAGATACGCAGTATTTT.

The chain uses TRBV11-2 and TRBJ1-5; D is unresolved. Deletions cut 5 bases from V and 6 bases from J, with 17 bases between. The CDR3 has 15 amino acids. From germline, CDR1 is SGHAT and CDR2 FQNNGV. This chain's CDR3 is CASSPFTGEGQPQHF. DNA of the CDR3: TGTGCCAGCAGCCCCTTCACTGGGGAGGGTCAGCCCCAGCATTTT.

The CDR3 region has the DNA TGTGCCAGCAGTTTAACAGGGAATAATTCACCCCTCCACTTT. Residues: CASSLTGNNSPLHF. The gene calls are TRBV6-5 and TRBJ1-6, with D tentatively TRBD1 (6 bases). The V gene's germline CDR1 is MNHEY and CDR2 SVGAGI. The CDR3 has 14 amino acids. V lost 4 bases, J lost 5 bases, and 9 bases lay in between.

The chain couples TRBV5-1 to TRBJ2-5; TRBD2 is a possible D gene (5 bases). CDR1 and CDR2 from the germline V gene are SGHRS and YFSETQ. V was clipped by 2 bases and J by 5 bases, with 10 bases between them. The CDR3 spans 13 residues. CDR3 region: CASSLSGYETQYF. CDR3 in DNA: TGCGCCAGCAGCTTATCGGGGTATGAGACCCAGTACTTC. Full variable domain (missing parts from reference TRBV5-1 and TRBJ2-5): KAGVTQTPRYLIKTRGQQVTLSCSPISGHRSVSWYQQTPGQGLQFLFEYFSETQRNKGNFPGRFSGRQFSNSRSEMNVSTLELGDSALYLCASSLSGYETQYFGPGTRLLVL.

The V call is TRBV2, the J call TRBJ1-1; a weak D match, TRBD1 (5 bases). Trimming took off 2 bases at V and 6 bases at J, with 13 bases between the two ends. Germline-derived CDR1 and CDR2 are SNHLY and FYNNEI. The CDR3 length is 14 residues. This chain's CDR3 is CASSESSRVAEAFF. CDR3 nucleotides: TGTGCCAGCAGTGAAAGTAGCAGGGTGGCTGAAGCTTTCTTT.

In this sample, this clone turned up once. The V and J genes are TRBV4-3 and TRBJ2-3; perhaps TRBD2 as D (5 bases). The germline gives CDR1 LGHNA, CDR2 YSLEER. Trimming stripped 0 bases from V and 0 bases from J, with 16 bases between. The CDR3 is 18 amino acids. The CDR3: CASSQESPGRTSTDTQYF. CDR3 DNA: TGCGCCAGCAGCCAAGAAAGTCCGGGGAGAACTAGCACAGATACGCAGTATTTT.

This sequence joins TRBV11-2 and TRBJ2-5; D unclear. The J call may be wrong; the DNA end is better matched by TRBJ2-7. This CDR3 has 14 residues. Germline CDR1 and CDR2: SGHAT and FQNNGV. DNA for the CDR3: TGTGCCAGCAGCCTCCCCGGGCAAACCTACGAGCAGTACTTC. Its translation is CASSLPGQTYEQYF.

The chain joins TRBV5-4 to TRBJ1-4; D ambiguous. The CDR3 totals 16 residues. CDR1 and CDR2 (germline): SGHNT, YYREEE (reference sequence). Trimming removed 0 bases at V and 3 bases at J, with 12 bases between. The CDR3 region has the DNA TGTGCCAGCAGCTTGGGACTGAACTACCCTAATGAAAAACTGTTTTTT. Translating gives CASSLGLNYPNEKLFF.

The J gene is TRBJ2-3, the V gene TRBV6-4; 9 nucleotides match TRBD2. The CDR3 sequence is 15 residues long. V was pared by 4 bases and J by 4 bases, with 6 bases of the junction left unmatched. In germline, CDR1 is MRHNA, CDR2 SNTAGT. This chain's CDR3 is CASSGVSGGPDTQYF. The CDR3 nucleotides are TGTGCCAGCAGTGGGGTGAGCGGGGGGCCAGATACGCAGTATTTT.

The V gene is TRBV28, the J gene TRBJ2-1, with a possible D match to TRBD2 (5 bases). With 10 bases removed from V and 13 bases from J, the gap between germline ends came to 17 bases. The V gene's germline CDR1 is MDHEN and CDR2 SYDVKM. The CDR3 has 11 amino acids. As DNA, the CDR3 is TGTGCCACCGGGCCCGGTAGCGTCCAGTTCTTC. It codes for CATGPGSVQFF.